This T cell receptor (beta chain) was sequenced in a study of regulatory dendritic cells for organ transplantation. V lost 3 bases and J 2 bases, leaving 11 bases between the germline ends. The CDR3 consists of 16 residues. In germline, CDR1 is MRHNA, CDR2 SNTAGT. Profiled with immunoSEQ multiplex PCR; TCRdb holds only in-frame clones, not every one. This sample has fewer than 12,000 clones; under 80% occur once, and the top ten carry 15% to 20%. This clonotype originated in a human donor in good health. The chain has TRBV6-4 and TRBJ2-6, with D maybe TRBD1 (6 bases). The sample was memory CD8+ T cells from blood. As for subset: CD45RO+ memory T cells. The CDR3 protein is CASSEMAGAGANVLTF. The DNA for the CDR3 is TGTGCCAGCAGTGAGATGGCAGGGGCTGGGGCCAACGTCCTGACTTTC.